Listed below are T cell receptor beta chains from one sample, sequenced in a study of OX40 agonist ivuxolimab in advanced cancers. Repertoires were generated with immunoSEQ multiplex PCR, while TCRdb's copy carries only in-frame clones and drops some. This table holds roughly 56,000 clones, 65% to 85% found once. The specimen comprised CD4+ or CD8+ T cells sorted from blood, sampled in a trial of the OX40 agonist ivuxolimab. All receptors come from an adult with an advanced solid tumor such as melanoma, head and neck, liver or kidney cancer. The CDR3 runs from the conserved cysteine through the conserved F or W. The D gene is left open where the match is weak. Not all rows give a size; the values are once, few, many and, for expanded clones, a class.

TRBJ1-3 | TRBV6-1 | . | TRBD1 | CASRRDRSSGNTIYF | TGTGCCAGCAGACGGGACAGGTCCTCTGGAAACACCATATATTTT
TRBJ2-1 | TRBV18 | . | . | CASSRAGYNEQFF | TGTGCCAGCTCACGGGCGGGCTACAATGAGCAGTTCTTC
TRBJ1-3 | TRBV7-6 | . | . | CASSFSLSGTGNTIYF | TGTGCCAGCAGCTTTTCTTTGTCGGGAACTGGAAACACCATATATTTT
TRBJ2-7 | TRBV29-1 | few | TRBD1 | CSVEGQGLYEQYF | TGCAGCGTTGAGGGACAGGGCCTCTACGAGCAGTACTTC
TRBJ2-5 | TRBV10-3 | . | TRBD1 | CAMQDRGQETQYF | TGTGCCATGCAGGACAGGGGGCAAGAGACCCAGTACTTC
TRBJ2-3 | TRBV5-4 | . | TRBD1 | CASSVGQATDTQYF | TGTGCCAGCAGCGTGGGACAGGCCACAGATACGCAGTATTTT
TRBJ2-3 | TRBV5-6 | . | TRBD2 | CASSFNPERGYTDTQYF | TGTGCCAGCAGCTTTAACCCCGAGCGGGGATACACAGATACGCAGTATTTT
TRBJ1-1 | TRBV18 | . | TRBD1 | CASSNRDRGSTEAFF | TGTGCCAGCTCAAACCGGGACAGGGGGTCCACTGAAGCTTTCTTT
TRBJ2-7 | TRBV29-1 | . | TRBD1 | CSVEEQGVQYF | TGCAGCGTTGAAGAACAGGGGGTGCAGTACTTC
TRBJ1-5 | TRBV4-1 | medium-sized | . | CASSIRTGGMQPQHF | TGCGCCAGCAGCATTCGGACGGGGGGCATGCAGCCCCAGCATTTT
TRBJ1-2 | TRBV7-9 | . | TRBD1 | CASSLYGAGTANYGYTF | TGTGCCAGCAGCTTATACGGAGCCGGGACAGCTAACTATGGCTACACCTTC
TRBJ2-7 | TRBV11-2 | few | . | CASSLVPTGSYEQYF | TGTGCCAGCAGCTTAGTCCCGACAGGCTCCTACGAGCAGTACTTC
TRBJ2-7 | TRBV2 | . | . | CASRGRDPTGTNYEQYF | TGTGCCAGCCGGGGCAGGGACCCCACGGGGACCAACTACGAGCAGTACTTC
TRBJ2-1 | TRBV5-1 | . | . | CASSLAALAYNEQFF | TGCGCCAGCAGCTTGGCGGCTCTAGCGTACAATGAGCAGTTCTTC
TRBJ1-1 | TRBV5-4 | . | TRBD1 | CASSITGVDTEAFF | TGTGCCAGCAGCATAACAGGGGTTGACACTGAAGCTTTCTTT
TRBJ1-1 | TRBV9 | . | . | CASSKMNTEAFF | TGTGCCAGCTCAAAGATGAACACTGAAGCTTTCTTT
TRBJ1-1 | TRBV6-6 | . | . | CASSYGWETEAFF | TGTGCCAGCAGTTACGGGTGGGAAACTGAAGCTTTCTTT
TRBJ2-7 | TRBV11-2 | . | TRBD1 | CASSSPTGVEQYF | TGTGCCAGCAGCTCTCCGACAGGGGTCGAGCAGTACTTC
TRBJ1-6 | TRBV6-5 | . | . | CASSWGRDNSPLHF | TGTGCCAGCAGTTGGGGAAGAGATAATTCACCCCTCCACTTT
TRBJ2-2 | TRBV10-1 | . | . | CASSESGNTGELFF | TGCGCCAGCAGTGAGTCGGGGAACACCGGGGAGCTGTTTTTT
TRBJ1-6 | TRBV7-3 | . | . | CASSLEANSPLHF | TGTGCCAGCAGCTTAGAAGCTAATTCACCCCTCCACTTT
TRBJ2-3 | TRBV7-3 | . | . | CASSLGTGTDTQYF | TGTGCCAGCAGCTTAGGGACTGGCACAGATACGCAGTATTTT
TRBJ1-2 | TRBV7-3 | . | TRBD1 | CASSPGTGDYGYTF | TGTGCCAGCAGCCCAGGGACAGGAGACTATGGCTACACCTTC
TRBJ2-7 | TRBV9 | . | . | CASSSQDHYEQYF | TGTGCCAGCAGCTCACAGGACCACTACGAGCAGTACTTC
TRBJ2-3 | TRBV11-2 | once | . | CASSLVGKGGADTQYF | TGTGCCAGCAGCTTAGTTGGGAAAGGGGGGGCAGATACGCAGTATTTT
TRBJ2-7 | TRBV6-5 | . | TRBD2 | CASRKTSGSYEQYF | TGTGCCAGCAGAAAAACTAGCGGTTCCTACGAGCAGTACTTC
TRBJ1-4 | TRBV7-2 | once | . | CASSSYSSTNEKLFF | TGTGCCAGCAGCTCATACAGTTCAACTAATGAAAAACTGTTTTTT
TRBJ1-2 | TRBV9 | . | TRBD1 | CASSPTDREGYGYTF | TGTGCCAGCAGCCCGACGGACAGGGAAGGCTATGGCTACACCTTC
TRBJ2-3 | TRBV6-1 | . | . | CASSEEPRWDTQYF | TGTGCCAGCAGTGAAGAGCCTAGGTGGGATACGCAGTATTTT
TRBJ2-7 | TRBV2 | . | TRBD2 | CASSDPAGGREQYF | TGTGCCAGCAGTGACCCAGCGGGAGGGCGCGAGCAGTACTTC
TRBJ1-4 | TRBV2 | once | . | CASSEGLGAGEKLFF | TGTGCCAGCAGTGAAGGTTTAGGGGCTGGAGAAAAACTGTTTTTT
TRBJ1-1 | TRBV7-8 | once | . | CASSLNRNTEAFF | TGTGCCAGCAGCTTAAACAGGAACACTGAAGCTTTCTTT
TRBJ2-3 | TRBV25-1 | . | TRBD1 | CASSEYRTGGEDTQYF | TGTGCCAGCAGTGAATATAGGACAGGGGGAGAAGATACGCAGTATTTT
TRBJ2-7 | TRBV5-1 | . | . | CASSPDRIVEQYF | TGCGCCAGCAGCCCGGATAGGATTGTCGAGCAGTACTTC
TRBJ2-5 | TRBV2 | . | . | CASSGQPNPAYF | TGTGCCAGCAGTGGACAACCCAACCCCGCGTACTTC
TRBJ2-3 | TRBV5-1 | . | TRBD2 | CASSLGLAGVEDTQYF | TGCGCCAGCAGCTTGGGACTAGCGGGAGTGGAAGATACGCAGTATTTT
TRBJ2-4 | TRBV10-2 | . | TRBD1 | CASRAGQEKNIQYF | TGCGCCAGCAGGGCGGGACAGGAGAAAAACATTCAGTACTTC
TRBJ1-6 | TRBV28 | . | TRBD1 | CASSSGKGAGNSPLHF | TGTGCCAGCAGTTCGGGAAAGGGGGCGGGGAATTCACCCCTCCACTTT
TRBJ2-4 | TRBV28 | . | . | CASSSWGGATKNIQYF | TGTGCCAGCAGTTCCTGGGGCGGGGCGACCAAAAACATTCAGTACTTC
TRBJ2-7 | TRBV18 | . | . | CASSPGGYEQYF | TGTGCCAGCTCACCAGGCGGCTACGAGCAGTACTTC
TRBJ2-7 | TRBV5-4 | . | TRBD1 | CASSGSQTGGYEQYF | TGTGCCAGCAGCGGAAGTCAGACAGGGGGCTACGAGCAGTACTTC
TRBJ2-5 | TRBV7-2 | . | TRBD1 | CASSLLRDRGDETQYF | TGTGCCAGCAGCCTCCTCCGGGACAGGGGGGATGAGACCCAGTACTTC
TRBJ2-7 | TRBV20-1 | . | . | CSARASYEQYF | TGCAGTGCTAGAGCTAGCTACGAGCAGTACTTC